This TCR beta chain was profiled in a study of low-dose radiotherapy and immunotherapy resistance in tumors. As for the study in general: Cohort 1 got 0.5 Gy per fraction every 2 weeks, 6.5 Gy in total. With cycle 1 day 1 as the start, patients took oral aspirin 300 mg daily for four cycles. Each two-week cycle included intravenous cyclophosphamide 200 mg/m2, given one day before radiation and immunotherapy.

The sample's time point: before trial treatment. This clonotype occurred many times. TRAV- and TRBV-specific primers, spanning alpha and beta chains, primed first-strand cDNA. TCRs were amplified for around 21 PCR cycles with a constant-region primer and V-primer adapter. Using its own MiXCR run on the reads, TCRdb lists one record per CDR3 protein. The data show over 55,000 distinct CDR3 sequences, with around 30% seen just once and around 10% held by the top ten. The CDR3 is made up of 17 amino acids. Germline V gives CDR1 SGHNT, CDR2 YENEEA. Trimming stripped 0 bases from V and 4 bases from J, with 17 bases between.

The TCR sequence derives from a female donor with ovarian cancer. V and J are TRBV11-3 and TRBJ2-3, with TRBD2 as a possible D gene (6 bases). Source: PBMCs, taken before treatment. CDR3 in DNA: TGTGCCAGCAGCTTAGATCAGTACCCGGGAGAGGCAGATACGCAGTATTTT. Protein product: CASSLDQYPGEADTQYF.